This T cell receptor (beta chain) was captured by sequencing in a study of shared clonotypes between healthy human individuals. CDR1 is SNHLY and CDR2 is FYNNEI in the germline V gene. V lost 5 bases and J 4 bases, leaving 11 bases between the germline ends. The CDR3 has 13 amino acids. Generated by immunoSEQ multiplex PCR, the TCRdb table keeps only in-frame clones and is missing some. The profile shows nearly 750,000 clones, roughly 72% of them singletons. The sequenced sample consisted of memory CD4+ T cells sorted from blood. As for subset: CD45RA-negative fraction. The TCR was taken from a woman aged 25-40 years in good health. This chain joins TRBV2 and TRBJ1-2; no firm D call. The CDR3 DNA reads as TGTGCCAGCAGTCCGGGGATCTTCTATGGCTACACCTTC. Translating gives CASSPGIFYGYTF.